The rows below give T cell receptor beta chains drawn from one sample of a study of blood T cell repertoires in COVID-19. TCRdb's table, derived via immunoSEQ multiplex PCR, lists solely in-frame clones and lacks some. The sample holds around 310,000 clones, nearly 90% seen once. Sequenced sample: peripheral blood. These receptor sequences come from a woman in her thirties or forties with COVID-19, enrolled during active disease. Both conserved end residues are part of each CDR3. The D gene is left open where the match is weak. Clone sizes are given selectively: once, few, many, or a class where the clone is expanded.

D	V	size	length	J	DNA	CDR3
NA	TRBV3-1/TRBV3-2	NA	14	TRBJ2-7	TGTGCCAGCAGCCAACAGGGAACGATTTACGAGCAGTACTTC	CASSQQGTIYEQYF
NA	TRBV27	NA	15	TRBJ2-7	TGTGCCAGCAGTTTCGGAGCGACCGCACACGGAGTATTGTACTTC	CASSFGATAHGVLYF
NA	TRBV28	NA	12	TRBJ1-5	TGTGCCAGCAGTCTCTTCTCGGGGCCCCAGCATTTT	CASSLFSGPQHF
NA	TRBV27	NA	14	TRBJ1-5	TGTGCCAGCAGTATGGACAGCCCCAATCAGCCCCAGCATTTT	CASSMDSPNQPQHF
NA	TRBV7-9	NA	17	TRBJ1-1	TGTGCCAGCAGCTTATCGTTAACGGGCAGGGGGAACACTGAAGCTTTCTTT	CASSLSLTGRGNTEAFF
NA	TRBV6-5	NA	14	TRBJ2-5	TGTGCCAGCAGAGTCCGGGACAACCAAGAGACCCAGTACTTC	CASRVRDNQETQYF
TRBD2	TRBV4-2	NA	15	TRBJ2-3	TGTGCCAGCAGCGCAGGGACTAGCGGGGAAGATACGCAGTATTTT	CASSAGTSGEDTQYF
NA	TRBV29-1	NA	14	TRBJ2-6	TGCAGCGTGCACGACCTGAGGGGGGCCAACGTCCTGACTTTC	CSVHDLRGANVLTF
TRBD1	TRBV6-5	NA	13	TRBJ2-7	TGTGCCAGCAGTTCACCGGGACAGGGGGAGCAGTACTTC	CASSSPGQGEQYF
NA	TRBV19	NA	14	TRBJ2-2	TGTGCCAGTAGTTACAGATCGAACACCGGGGAGCTGTTTTTT	CASSYRSNTGELFF
TRBD2	TRBV7-9	NA	13	TRBJ2-7	TGTGCCAGCAGCTTCGGACTAGGCAACGAGCAGTACTTC	CASSFGLGNEQYF
NA	TRBV7-8	NA	13	TRBJ1-5	TGTGCCAGCAGCTTAGGTCAAGCACAGCCCCAGCATTTT	CASSLGQAQPQHF
TRBD1	TRBV7-8	NA	19	TRBJ1-4	TGTGCCAGCAGCTTATCCCCAATCAAAAACAGGGGGGGAAATGAAAAACTGTTTTTT	CASSLSPIKNRGGNEKLFF
TRBD1	TRBV7-8	few	15	TRBJ2-5	TGTGCCAGCAGCTTAGCGATGGCGACAGGGGTGACCCAGTACTTC	CASSLAMATGVTQYF
NA	TRBV28	NA	12	TRBJ1-1	TGTGCCAGCAGTTCCCTTGGGAGGGGAGCTTTCTTT	CASSSLGRGAFF
TRBD1	TRBV3-1/TRBV3-2	once	15	TRBJ2-5	TGTGCCAGCAGGCATGGAACCGGGACAGAAGAGACCCAGTACTTC	CASRHGTGTEETQYF
TRBD2	TRBV2	once	16	TRBJ2-1	TGTGCCAGCAGTCCATCAGCTAGCGGGAGTTACAATGAGCAGTTCTTC	CASSPSASGSYNEQFF
NA	TRBV6-2/TRBV6-3	NA	14	TRBJ2-1	TGTGCCAGCAGTTACTTGGACACATACAATGAGCAGTTCTTC	CASSYLDTYNEQFF
TRBD1	TRBV5-1	once	16	TRBJ2-7	TGCGCCAGCAGCTTGGGGGGTGGACAGGTGGGGTACGAGCAGTACTTC	CASSLGGGQVGYEQYF
NA	TRBV6-1	NA	14	TRBJ1-5	TGTGCCAGCAGTGAAGCGCAGGCACTTTCGCCCCAGCATTTT	CASSEAQALSPQHF
NA	TRBV4-1	NA	16	TRBJ1-1	TGCGCCAGCAGCCAAGTTCGGGGGGCCGGGAACACTGAAGCTTTCTTT	CASSQVRGAGNTEAFF
NA	TRBV19	NA	13	TRBJ2-1	TGTGCCAGTAGTATTACTACCTGGGATGAGCAGTTCTTC	CASSITTWDEQFF
TRBD2	TRBV7-2	NA	16	TRBJ2-3	TGTGCCAGCAGCGCGGGAGGGGCTGGGTTCACAGATACGCAGTATTTT	CASSAGGAGFTDTQYF
TRBD1	TRBV29-1	NA	14	TRBJ1-2	TGCAGCGTTGAAGCGGAGGACAGGGGACAAGGCTACACCTTC	CSVEAEDRGQGYTF
NA	TRBV7-2	NA	15	TRBJ1-5	TGTGCCAGCAGCTTAGCAGGGGTGGGCAATCAGCCCCAGCATTTT	CASSLAGVGNQPQHF
TRBD1	TRBV7-9	NA	15	TRBJ2-4	TGTGCCAGCAGCTCGACCGGGACAGGGGTAAACATTCAGTACTTC	CASSSTGTGVNIQYF
NA	TRBV6-5	NA	14	TRBJ1-3	TGTGCCAGCAGTATCCTAAGCTCTGGAAACACCATATATTTT	CASSILSSGNTIYF
TRBD2	TRBV5-1	NA	16	TRBJ2-2	TGCGCCAGCAGCTTGTTAGCGGGAGGGAACACCGGGGAGCTGTTTTTT	CASSLLAGGNTGELFF
NA	TRBV29-1	NA	12	TRBJ2-5	TGCAGCGTTCGGACAGCGTCAGGGACCCAGTACTTC	CSVRTASGTQYF
TRBD1	TRBV18	NA	17	TRBJ2-2	TGTGCCAGCTCGCCCGAGAACAGGGGGCCGAACACCGGGGAGCTGTTTTTT	CASSPENRGPNTGELFF
TRBD1	TRBV10-3	NA	17	TRBJ2-3	TGTGCCATCAGCAAAGGAGGACAGGGGGCAGTGGGAGATACGCAGTATTTT	CAISKGGQGAVGDTQYF